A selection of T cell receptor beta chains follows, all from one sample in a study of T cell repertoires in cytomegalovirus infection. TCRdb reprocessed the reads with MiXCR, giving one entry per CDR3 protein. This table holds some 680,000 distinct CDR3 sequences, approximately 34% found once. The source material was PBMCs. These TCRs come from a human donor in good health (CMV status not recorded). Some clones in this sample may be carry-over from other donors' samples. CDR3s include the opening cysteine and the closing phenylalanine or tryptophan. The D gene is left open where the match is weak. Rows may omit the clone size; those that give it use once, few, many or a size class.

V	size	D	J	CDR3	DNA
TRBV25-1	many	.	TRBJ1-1	CASSRSGQGHTEAFF	TGTGCCAGCAGCCGATCGGGGCAGGGGCACACTGAAGCTTTCTTT
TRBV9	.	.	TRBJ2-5	CASSPLFGERVGETQYF	TGTGCCAGCAGCCCCCTTTTCGGGGAGCGGGTTGGGGAGACCCAGTACTTC
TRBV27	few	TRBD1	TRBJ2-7	CASSPLGQGIHEQYF	TGTGCCAGCTCCCCGCTTGGACAGGGAATACACGAGCAGTACTTC
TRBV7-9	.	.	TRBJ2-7	CASSQGLDFYEQYF	TGTGCCAGCAGCCAAGGGCTGGATTTCTACGAGCAGTACTTC
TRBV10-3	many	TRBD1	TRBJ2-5	CAISEGGQGKETQYF	TGTGCCATCAGTGAGGGGGGACAGGGTAAAGAGACCCAGTACTTC
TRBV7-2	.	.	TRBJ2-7	CASSSNVYEQYF	TGTGCCAGCAGCTCGAATGTCTACGAGCAGTACTTC
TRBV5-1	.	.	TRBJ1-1	CASSQASRVSTEAFF	TGCGCCAGCAGTCAAGCTTCCCGGGTTAGCACTGAAGCTTTCTTT
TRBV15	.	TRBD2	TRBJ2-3	CATSRARLTSGATDTQYF	TGTGCCACCAGCAGAGCGAGGTTAACTAGCGGGGCCACAGATACGCAGTATTTT
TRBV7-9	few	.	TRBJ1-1	CASSLATANTEAFF	TGTGCCAGCAGCTTAGCTACAGCGAACACTGAAGCTTTCTTT
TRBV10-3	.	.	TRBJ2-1	CAISESAGKYNEQFF	TGTGCCATCAGTGAGTCGGCGGGGAAATACAATGAGCAGTTCTTC
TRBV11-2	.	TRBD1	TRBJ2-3	CASSKPGQETDTQYF	TGTGCCAGCAGCAAACCGGGACAGGAGACAGATACGCAGTATTTT
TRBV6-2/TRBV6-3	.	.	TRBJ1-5	CASDSPLNQPQHF	TGTGCCAGCGATTCCCCTCTCAATCAGCCCCAGCATTTT
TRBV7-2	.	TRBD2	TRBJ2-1	CASSLASSGILFHEQFF	TGTGCCAGCAGCTTAGCCTCGAGCGGGATCTTATTCCATGAGCAGTTCTTC